The clone carrying this T cell receptor beta chain came up once. Its matching antigen is unknown. The V gene lost 5 bases and the J gene lost 5 bases, with 18 bases spanning the gap. Germline CDR1 and CDR2: MNHEY and SVGAGI. This CDR3 spans 15 amino acids. This entry belongs to a study of OX40 agonist ivuxolimab in advanced cancers. Study details: It was permissible to have had prior anti-PD-1, anti-PD-L1 or anti-CTLA-4 therapy, and more than 30% had some.

Study results and limitations: Mean expanded clone counts were higher in CD8+ than CD4+ T cells.

The table came from immunoSEQ multiplex PCR; TCRdb's copy has only in-frame clones and leaves some out. The table records 150,000 to 170,000 clones, 90% to 95% of them present only once. The gene calls are TRBV6-5 and TRBJ1-1; no firm D call. The TCR originated in an adult with an advanced solid tumor such as melanoma, head and neck, liver or kidney cancer. The sequencing used CD4+ or CD8+ T cells sorted from blood, collected in a trial of the OX40 agonist ivuxolimab. CDR3 bases: TGTGCCAGCAGTCCCCAAGCGGGGTTGAGGACTGAAGCTTTCTTT. Protein: CASSPQAGLRTEAFF.